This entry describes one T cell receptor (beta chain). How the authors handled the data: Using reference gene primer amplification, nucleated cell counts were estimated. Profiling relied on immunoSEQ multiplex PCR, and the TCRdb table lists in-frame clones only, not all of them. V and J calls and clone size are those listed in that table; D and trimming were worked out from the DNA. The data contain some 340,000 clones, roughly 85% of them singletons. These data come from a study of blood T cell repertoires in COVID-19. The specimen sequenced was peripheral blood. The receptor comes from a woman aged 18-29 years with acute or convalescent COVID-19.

The CDR3 is CASSKTGAIRSGSGNTIYF. The CDR3 region has the DNA TGTGCCAGCAGTAAGACAGGGGCCATAAGGTCGGGGTCTGGAAACACCATATATTTT. The chain joins TRBV9 to TRBJ1-3; 8 nucleotides line up with TRBD1. This CDR3 comprises 19 residues. Germline CDR1 is SGDLS and CDR2 is YYNGEE. Germline trimming cut 5 bases from V and 1 base from J; bases unmatched to any gene: 17.